Here is one T cell receptor beta chain with its context. Germline-derived CDR1 and CDR2 are MNHNS and SASEGT. The CDR3 length is 15 residues. Deletions cut 0 bases from V and 2 bases from J, with 10 bases between. The data originate from a study of blood T cell repertoires in COVID-19. The overall study: The samples span acute and convalescent COVID-19 from the United States, Italy and Spain. The cDNA or gDNA used as material had been derived from T cells, B-cell-depleted T cells, or PBMCs.

The authors' processing: Estimation of nucleated cell counts relied on the amplification of reference gene primers. TCRdb keeps only in-frame clones here, not all; method: immunoSEQ multiplex PCR. The V and J calls and clone size come from that table; D and trimming were worked out from the DNA. Altogether some 50,000 clones are present, 75% to 90% being singletons, with the ten largest covering around 14%. This TCR was sampled from a human donor in a cohort sampled during active COVID-19. The donor label of this sample is uncertain. The sample was peripheral blood. The chain recombines TRBV6-1 with TRBJ1-2; the D is unclear. This CDR3 reads CASSEALVRNYGYTF. The CDR3 region has the DNA TGTGCCAGCAGTGAAGCGTTGGTCAGAAACTATGGCTACACCTTC.